These 22 T cell receptor beta chains were sequenced from one sample in a study of T cell clonality in common variable immunodeficiency. Here immunoSEQ multiplex PCR was the method, and the copy in TCRdb shows in-frame clones only, minus some. The sample was found to contain under 35,000 clones, and every one recurs. Sequencing was carried out using peripheral blood mononuclear cells. These receptors were collected from a person between 18 and 75 years old in good health.

In its sample, this clone was seen a few times. The read ends 3 residues early relative to the CDR3; the germline J gene fills the gap. At the DNA level, this CDR3 is encoded by other sequences in the same sample as well. This sequence joins TRBV5-1 and TRBJ2-3; TRBD2 aligns across 10 bases. The CDR3 spans 15 residues. V shed 2 bases, J shed 6 bases, and the junction held 6 bases outside the gene matches. Germline values: CDR1 SGHRS, CDR2 YFSETQ. The CDR3 loop reads CASSLLAGPPDTQYF. Incomplete CDR3 DNA: TGCGCCAGCAGCTTACTAGCGGGGCCCCCGGATACG.

This clone was found many times. The CDR3 end falls 3 residues outside the read, so it is completed with the germline J gene. The rearrangement joins TRBV20-1 to TRBJ1-2; 8 bases match TRBD1. The V and J ends lost 6 bases and 7 bases, in that order; junction bases with no gene match: 13. The V gene's germline CDR1 is DFQATT and CDR2 SNEGSKA (reference sequence). The length of the CDR3 is 14 residues. Partial CDR3 DNA: TGCAGTGCGGCGCAGGGGCAGGGGGCGAGTGGC. Translation gives CSAAQGQGASG. The full CDR3 protein reads CSAAQGQGASGYTF.

This clone has a count of ten or more. The read ends 3 residues early relative to the CDR3; the germline J gene fills the gap. The chain has TRBV10-2 and TRBJ2-7, with D possibly matching TRBD2 (5 bases). Looked up from germline, CDR1 is WSHSY and CDR2 is SAAADI. Trimming removed 11 bases at V and 0 bases at J, with 17 bases between. CDR3 size: 14 residues. The chain's CDR3 is CACASAGSSYEQYF. The covered CDR3 bases are TGCGCCTGTGCAAGCGCGGGTAGCTCCTACGAG.

This clone has a count of ten or more. The DNA ends 3 residues before the CDR3 does, and the rest of the CDR3 is filled in from the germline J gene. This chain joins TRBV20-1 and TRBJ2-4; 8 nucleotides agree with TRBD2. Trimming took 6 bases from V and 2 from J; bases not matched to a gene: 9. This CDR3 has 15 amino acids. Germline loops: CDR1 DFQATT, CDR2 SNEGSKA (reference sequence). The CDR3 region is CSAGTGGGTKNIQYF. The part of the CDR3 DNA that was read is TGCAGTGCCGGCACCGGGGGGGGGACCAAAAACATT.

This clone was picked up many times. CDR3 protein: CASSPTGSHEQYF. CDR3 DNA (partial): TGTGCCAGCAGCCCGACAGGGAGCCACGAG. The V call is TRBV12-3 or TRBV12-4, the J call TRBJ2-7; 7 nucleotides agree with TRBD1. From the germline J gene comes the end of the CDR3, since the read stops 3 residues before it. The V gene end was trimmed by 6 bases and the J gene end by 5 bases; junction bases not matched to a gene: 7. The CDR3 consists of 13 residues.

Ten or more counts support this clone. Read data end 3 residues before the CDR3 end; the end is taken from the germline J gene. The chain links TRBV20-1 to TRBJ1-2; D might be TRBD1 (5 bases). Germline loops: CDR1 DFQATT, CDR2 SNEGSKA (reference sequence). This CDR3 region has 11 residues. V dropped 5 bases and J dropped 6 bases, with 10 bases sitting between them. Incomplete CDR3 DNA: TGCAGTGCTGGCAGGGTCAATGGC. It encodes CSAGRVNG. The full CDR3 protein is CSAGRVNGYTF.

This clone was detected ten times or more. From the germline J gene comes the end of the CDR3, since the read stops 3 residues before it. This sequence joins TRBV7-9 and TRBJ1-1; perhaps TRBD1 as D (5 bases). Germline V gene lookup returns CDR1 SEHNR and CDR2 FQNEAQ (reference sequence). The CDR3 has 15 amino acids. Trimming removed 1 base from V and 1 base from J, with 10 bases in between. CDR3 sequence: CASSLGDRQNTEAFF. CDR3 DNA (partial): TGTGCCAGCAGCTTAGGCGACAGACAGAACACTGAA.

Details on this clone: The read finishes 3 residues shy of the CDR3 end, and the germline J gene is used to complete it. The chain is built from TRBV19 and TRBJ2-1; 7 nucleotides align to TRBD2. The CDR3 length is 17 residues. V gave up 5 bases and J gave up 2 bases; unmatched junction bases: 12. In germline, CDR1 is LNHDA, CDR2 SQIVND (reference sequence). The CDR3 bases that were read are TGTGCCAGTAGTCCGAGAAATAGCGGGTGGACCTACAATGAG. Its translation: CASSPRNSGWTYNE. Given in full, the CDR3 is CASSPRNSGWTYNEQFF.

This clone came up many times. The DNA ends 3 residues before the CDR3 does, and the rest of the CDR3 is filled in from the germline J gene. The J gene is TRBJ1-2, the V gene TRBV5-4, with a tentative D call TRBD1 (5 bases). The CDR3 loop spans 15 amino acids. V lost 0 bases and J 2 bases, leaving 11 bases between the germline ends. In germline, CDR1 is SGHNT, CDR2 YYREEE (reference sequence). CDR3 DNA, as far as it was read: TGTGCCAGCAGCTTGGCCGGGGGTCTCAACTATGGC. It yields the protein CASSLAGGLNYG. The full CDR3 protein reads CASSLAGGLNYGYTF.

This clone is medium-sized. The CDR3 goes on 3 residues after the read ends, and that part is filled in from the germline J gene. The rearrangement links TRBV7-2 to TRBJ2-3; D remains unclear. Looked up from germline, CDR1 is SGHTA and CDR2 is FQGNSA. The CDR3 is 12 amino acids. Trimming left V 3 bases short and J 3 bases short, with 4 bases between. The CDR3 is CASSFLTDTQYF. The sequenced part of the CDR3 DNA is TGTGCCAGCAGCTTCCTAACAGATACG.

Ten or more counts support this clone. The read ends 3 residues early relative to the CDR3; the germline J gene fills the gap. V is TRBV20-1 and J is TRBJ1-1; D not certain. CDR3 length: 12 residues. The V gene's germline CDR1 is DFQATT and CDR2 SNEGSKA (reference sequence). V was trimmed by 6 bases and J by 2 bases, leaving 10 bases between them. The sequenced CDR3 bases are TGCAGTGCAACAGAGCCCAACACTGAA. This gives the protein CSATEPNTE. In full, the CDR3 is CSATEPNTEAFF.

This clone was observed a few times. The likely explanation is a read error, given a far larger clone one base away. The missing CDR3 end, 3 residues past where the read stops, is filled in from the germline J gene. The chain is built from TRBV6-4 and TRBJ2-3, with TRBD2 matching over 12 bases. Germline CDR1 MRHNA, CDR2 SNTAGT. This CDR3 is built from 15 residues. Partial CDR3 DNA: TGTGTCAGCAGTGGGACTAGCGGGAGCACAGATACG. This encodes CVSSGTSGSTDT. The whole CDR3 sequence is CVSSGTSGSTDTQYF.

This clone came up a few times. The sequenced fragment ends 3 residues before the CDR3 boundary, so the rest is inferred from the germline J gene. The chain employs TRBV13 and TRBJ2-2; 9 nucleotides agree with TRBD1. Looked up from germline, CDR1 is PRHDT and CDR2 is FYEKMQ (reference sequence). CDR3 length: 16 residues. Here the CDR3 reads CASSSAGQGFDSPLFF. CDR3 DNA, as far as it was read: TGTGCCAGCAGCTCAGCCGGACAGGGGTTTGATTCACCG.

This clone occurred many times. The read is 3 residues too short to cover the CDR3 end, so that end is filled in from the germline J gene. The chain joins TRBV19 to TRBJ1-5; D possibly corresponds to TRBD1 (6 bases). Between the trimmed V and J ends, which lost 3 bases and 3 bases, there was a span of 18 bases. The CDR3 contains 17 residues. CDR1 LNHDA and CDR2 SQIVND come from the germline V gene (reference sequence). This chain's CDR3 is CASSMRGGEQHNQPQHF. CDR3 bases read: TGTGCCAGTAGTATGAGAGGGGGGGAACAGCACAATCAGCCC.

This clone was recorded many times. With the read ending 3 residues before the CDR3 end, the germline J gene is used to fill in that end. J is TRBJ2-2 and V is TRBV29-1, with 11 bases that match TRBD2. The CDR3 loop spans 16 amino acids. J gave up 0 bases and V 6 bases, and 6 bases lay outside the gene matches. Germline CDR1 and CDR2: SQVTM and ANQGSEA. The part of the CDR3 DNA that was read is TGCAGCGTCCAAGTGACTAGCGGGACGAACACCGGGGAG. Its translation is CSVQVTSGTNTGE. The CDR3 in its entirety is CSVQVTSGTNTGELFF.

This clone was observed at least ten times. The covered CDR3 bases are TGCAGTGCTAGTGCGGGGGTCGGAACGTACTATGGC. Protein product: CSASAGVGTYYG. The whole CDR3 reads CSASAGVGTYYGYTF. The V call is TRBV20-1, the J call TRBJ1-2, with D possibly matching TRBD1 (5 bases). The CDR3 end lies 3 residues beyond the end of the read and is filled in from the germline J gene. CDR1 and CDR2 (germline): DFQATT, SNEGSKA (reference sequence). The CDR3 runs 15 residues. Trimming removed 3 bases at V and 3 bases at J, with 17 bases between.

This clone was counted between two and nine times. From the germline J gene comes the end of the CDR3, since the read stops 3 residues before it. The chain combines TRBV10-2 with TRBJ2-1; D is possibly TRBD1 (6 bases). V was shortened by 6 bases and J by 4 bases, with 10 bases between the two germline ends. Germline-derived CDR1 and CDR2 are WSHSY and SAAADI. CDR3 length: 13 residues. The CDR3 sequence is CASSTGIYNEQFF. The covered CDR3 bases are TGCGCCAGCAGCACAGGGATTTACAATGAG.

This clone was seen at least ten times. The observed sequence ends 3 residues before the CDR3 terminus, with the missing tail filled in from the germline J gene. The chain links TRBV7-8 to TRBJ2-1; 7 bases align to TRBD1. The CDR3 loop spans 14 amino acids. Germline assignment: CDR1 SGHVS and CDR2 FQNEAQ. With 5 bases clipped from V and 6 bases from J, the junction kept 7 bases outside the gene matches. CDR3 residues: CASSREWDSNEQFF. The covered CDR3 bases are TGTGCCAGCAGCCGAGAGTGGGACAGCAATGAG.

This clone has at least ten counts. The sequenced fragment ends 3 residues before the CDR3 boundary, so the rest is inferred from the germline J gene. The chain couples TRBV7-2 to TRBJ1-4, with TRBD1 identical over 7 bases. Per germline, CDR1 SGHTA and CDR2 FQGNSA. The CDR3 length is 14 residues. The CDR3 here is CASSLTLQGHKLFF. The sequenced CDR3 bases are TGTGCCAGCAGCTTAACTCTACAGGGGCACAAA.

This clone was observed many times. Read coverage stops 3 residues before the CDR3 terminus; the germline J gene supplies the remainder. V gene TRBV20-1 combines with J gene TRBJ2-1; D unresolved. Germline loops: CDR1 DFQATT, CDR2 SNEGSKA (reference sequence). Trimming pared 7 bases from V and 6 bases from J, leaving 7 bases between. The length of the CDR3 is 10 residues. The chain's CDR3 is CSVQFNEQFF. Incomplete CDR3 DNA: TGCAGTGTCCAGTTCAATGAG.

This clone was found many times. The observed sequence ends 3 residues before the CDR3 terminus, with the missing tail filled in from the germline J gene. This rearrangement joins TRBV4-2 to TRBJ1-5, with 7 bases lining up with TRBD1. V was clipped by 3 bases and J by 2 bases; unmatched bases: 4. The CDR3 spans 15 residues. Germline assignment: CDR1 LGHNA and CDR2 YNFKEQ. CDR3 residues: CASSQDTGGNQPQHF. Incomplete CDR3 DNA: TGTGCCAGCAGCCAGGATACAGGGGGCAATCAGCCC.

This clone was found many times. Coverage ceases 3 residues before the CDR3 finishes, and the germline J gene fills in the end. The V gene is TRBV5-1, the J gene TRBJ1-1; D ambiguous. The V gene's germline CDR1 is SGHRS and CDR2 YFSETQ. The CDR3 is 13 amino acids. V lost 3 bases to trimming and J lost 1 base, with 7 bases between them. The CDR3 DNA, read in part, is TGCGCCAGCAGCTACTTGCAGAACACTGAA. Its translation: CASSYLQNTE. The whole CDR3 sequence is CASSYLQNTEAFF.